Detailed here is one T cell receptor (beta chain). Only in-frame clones appear in the TCRdb table, and some are missing; sequencing was by immunoSEQ multiplex PCR. Of fewer than 55,000 clones listed, 85% to 90% are singletons. This specimen comes from a study of T cell changes during pregnancy in multiple sclerosis. Per the germline V gene, CDR1 is MNHEY and CDR2 is SVGAGI. Trimming stripped 6 bases from V and 6 bases from J, with 17 bases between. The CDR3 runs to 14 residues. Sequencing used peripheral blood, obtained in the second trimester of pregnancy. The origin of this receptor is a female donor in good health, enrolled as a control in a pregnancy study. The gene calls are TRBV6-5 and TRBJ1-1; tentatively, D is TRBD1 (6 bases). This CDR3 reads CASSYAQGRAEAFF. DNA for the CDR3: TGTGCCAGCAGCTACGCCCAGGGGCGCGCTGAAGCTTTCTTT.